A selection of T cell receptor beta chains follows, all from one sample in a study of blood T cell repertoires in COVID-19. Clones were read by immunoSEQ multiplex PCR, and TCRdb kept only the in-frame ones, dropping some. The table records roughly 90,000 clones, 80% of them present only once. Sequencing was done on a sample of peripheral blood. These receptor sequences come from a human donor in a cohort sampled during active COVID-19. Both conserved end residues are part of each CDR3. The D gene is left open where the match is weak. Some rows have no size entry. The others give once, few or many, or a class for an expanded clone.

D | length | J | V | size | CDR3 | DNA
. | 15 | TRBJ1-1 | TRBV11-2 | once | CASSRTKAGGTEAFF | TGTGCCAGCAGCCGAACCAAGGCCGGAGGGACTGAAGCTTTCTTT
. | 14 | TRBJ1-5 | TRBV5-1 | . | CASSVSGSNQPQHF | TGCGCCAGCAGTGTCTCGGGTAGCAATCAGCCCCAGCATTTT
TRBD2 | 16 | TRBJ2-3 | TRBV9 | . | CASSVDQRGGGDTQYF | TGTGCCAGCAGCGTAGATCAGCGGGGGGGCGGAGATACGCAGTATTTT
TRBD2 | 14 | TRBJ2-3 | TRBV24-1 | medium-sized | CATSDPRGADTQYF | TGTGCCACCAGTGACCCCCGGGGGGCAGATACGCAGTATTTT
TRBD2 | 18 | TRBJ2-3 | TRBV5-8 | many | CASNTKAGGLAGPDTQYF | TGTGCCAGCAACACGAAGGCGGGGGGACTAGCGGGGCCCGATACGCAGTATTTT
. | 14 | TRBJ1-6 | TRBV19 | . | CASKAQGVGSPLHF | TGTGCCAGTAAGGCCCAGGGTGTAGGGTCACCCCTCCACTTT
TRBD1 | 15 | TRBJ1-1 | TRBV5-1 | . | CASTAGGDRVSEAFF | TGCGCCAGCACCGCCGGGGGAGACAGGGTCTCTGAAGCTTTCTTT
TRBD1 | 15 | TRBJ1-6 | TRBV11-2 | . | CASSLGDRGHSPLHF | TGTGCCAGCAGCTTAGGAGACAGGGGACATTCACCCCTCCACTTT
TRBD2 | 19 | TRBJ2-2 | TRBV3-1/TRBV3-2 | . | CASSQAGTSGILGTGELFF | TGTGCCAGCAGCCAAGCAGGGACTAGCGGGATTTTAGGGACCGGGGAGCTGTTTTTT
. | 15 | TRBJ1-5 | TRBV19 | . | CASSSRGALNQPQHF | TGTGCCAGTAGTTCAAGGGGCGCTCTTAATCAGCCCCAGCATTTT
TRBD2 | 15 | TRBJ2-2 | TRBV5-4 | . | CASSLAGLNTGELFF | TGTGCCAGCAGCTTAGCGGGATTAAACACCGGGGAGCTGTTTTTT
. | 15 | TRBJ2-3 | TRBV5-1 | . | CASSLLATLTDTQYF | TGCGCCAGCAGCCTCCTAGCGACTCTCACAGATACGCAGTATTTT
TRBD1 | 15 | TRBJ1-1 | TRBV2 | . | CASSGQGQGYTEAFF | TGTGCCAGCAGTGGACAGGGACAGGGATACACTGAAGCTTTCTTT
. | 14 | TRBJ1-1 | TRBV7-3 | few | CASSSGSGMAEAFF | TGTGCCAGCAGCTCAGGGTCAGGGATGGCTGAAGCTTTCTTT
. | 14 | TRBJ2-5 | TRBV4-1 | once | CASSVEALQETQYF | TGCGCCAGCAGCGTAGAGGCCCTCCAAGAGACCCAGTACTTC
. | 14 | TRBJ1-5 | TRBV23-1 | . | CASSHRGPDQPQHF | TGCGCCAGCAGTCATCGAGGGCCGGACCAGCCCCAGCATTTT
TRBD1 | 14 | TRBJ2-1 | TRBV2 | . | CASSDRGFNNEQFF | TGTGCCAGCAGTGACAGGGGGTTTAACAATGAGCAGTTCTTC
. | 15 | TRBJ2-7 | TRBV14 | . | CASSQAGFKFDEQYF | TGTGCCAGCAGCCAAGCAGGGTTCAAGTTCGACGAGCAGTACTTC
. | 16 | TRBJ1-4 | TRBV4-1 | . | CASSQAFPPGNEKLFF | TGCGCCAGCAGCCAAGCGTTCCCCCCAGGGAATGAAAAACTGTTTTTT
. | 14 | TRBJ1-6 | TRBV18 | . | CASSPPWRGSPLHF | TGTGCCAGCTCACCTCCGTGGAGGGGATCACCCCTCCACTTT
TRBD2 | 16 | TRBJ2-4 | TRBV2 | once | CASSGRPGGSKNIQYF | TGTGCCAGCAGTGGCCGTCCCGGGGGGTCCAAAAACATTCAGTACTTC
TRBD2 | 15 | TRBJ2-1 | TRBV24-1 | . | CATSGSGRAFNEQFF | TGTGCCACCAGTGGGAGCGGGAGGGCCTTTAATGAGCAGTTCTTC
TRBD2 | 15 | TRBJ2-1 | TRBV11-3 | . | CASSLEAGGSHEQFF | TGTGCCAGCAGCTTAGAGGCGGGAGGGTCTCATGAGCAGTTCTTC
. | 12 | TRBJ1-6 | TRBV9 | . | CASSASPGLLHF | TGTGCCAGCAGCGCCTCCCCGGGTCTCCTCCACTTT
. | 15 | TRBJ1-4 | TRBV19 | . | CASRDRPTTNEKLFF | TGTGCCAGTAGAGACAGGCCTACAACTAATGAAAAACTGTTTTTT
. | 17 | TRBJ2-1 | TRBV2 | . | CASSEALQGTRGPWQFF | TGTGCCAGCAGTGAAGCGCTTCAGGGGACCAGAGGTCCTTGGCAGTTCTTC
TRBD2 | 16 | TRBJ2-5 | TRBV24-1 | once | CATSETSGMSKETQYF | TGTGCCACCAGTGAGACTAGCGGGATGTCAAAAGAGACCCAGTACTTC
. | 14 | TRBJ2-4 | TRBV6-6 | once | CASTRGLAKNIQYF | TGTGCCAGCACTCGCGGACTAGCCAAAAACATTCAGTACTTC
. | 14 | TRBJ2-7 | TRBV14 | . | CASSQARGSYEQYF | TGTGCCAGCAGCCAAGCCCGAGGGTCCTACGAGCAGTACTTC
. | 17 | TRBJ1-3 | TRBV4-2 | . | CASSQDWWGGSGNTIYF | TGTGCCAGCAGCCAAGATTGGTGGGGGGGCTCTGGAAACACCATATATTTT
. | 15 | TRBJ1-4 | TRBV28 | . | CASSLGGRLNEKLFF | TGTGCCAGCAGTTTAGGGGGCCGGCTGAATGAAAAACTGTTTTTT
TRBD1 | 14 | TRBJ2-3 | TRBV24-1 | . | CATRGQGDTDTQYF | TGTGCCACCAGAGGACAGGGAGACACAGATACGCAGTATTTT
. | 15 | TRBJ1-5 | TRBV5-1 | . | CASSLAGGRNQPQHF | TGCGCCAGCAGCCTGGCGGGGGGGAGGAATCAGCCCCAGCATTTT
TRBD1 | 15 | TRBJ1-5 | TRBV2 | . | CASREDRGGNQPQHF | TGTGCCAGCAGAGAAGACAGGGGGGGGAATCAGCCCCAGCATTTT
TRBD2 | 17 | TRBJ2-5 | TRBV23-1 | . | CASSQPRTSGAEETQYF | TGCGCCAGCAGTCAACCCAGGACTAGCGGGGCCGAAGAGACCCAGTACTTC
TRBD2 | 16 | TRBJ2-3 | TRBV7-2 | . | CASSLGSGGFTDTQYF | TGTGCCAGCAGCTTAGGAAGCGGGGGGTTCACAGATACGCAGTATTTT
. | 14 | TRBJ2-5 | TRBV25-1 | . | CASSPGTPQETQYF | TGTGCCAGCAGTCCCGGGACTCCCCAAGAGACCCAGTACTTC
TRBD1 | 15 | TRBJ2-2 | TRBV14 | . | CASSGQGGGTGELFF | TGTGCCAGCAGTGGACAGGGAGGAGGTACCGGGGAGCTGTTTTTT
. | 16 | TRBJ1-2 | TRBV3-1/TRBV3-2 | . | CASSQRSPGVDYGYTF | TGTGCCAGCAGCCAAAGGAGCCCAGGGGTAGACTATGGCTACACCTTC
TRBD1 | 13 | TRBJ1-6 | TRBV10-3 | . | CAIGQAYNSPLHF | TGTGCCATCGGACAGGCTTATAATTCACCCCTCCACTTT
TRBD2 | 15 | TRBJ2-4 | TRBV6-6 | . | CASSYAGGPENIQYF | TGTGCCAGCAGTTACGCGGGAGGGCCAGAAAACATTCAGTACTTC
. | 17 | TRBJ2-6 | TRBV3-1/TRBV3-2 | . | CASSQARGLSGANVLTF | TGTGCCAGCAGCCAAGCCCGAGGCCTCTCTGGGGCCAACGTCCTGACTTTC
. | 13 | TRBJ2-5 | TRBV27 | . | CASGRVPEETQYF | TGTGCCAGCGGGAGAGTTCCCGAAGAGACCCAGTACTTC
. | 11 | TRBJ2-1 | TRBV5-1 | once | CASSFEWEQFF | TGCGCCAGCAGCTTCGAGTGGGAGCAGTTCTTC
TRBD2 | 18 | TRBJ2-3 | TRBV7-2 | . | CASRSRAGGPLSTDTQYF | TGTGCCAGCAGATCTAGGGCGGGGGGCCCACTGAGCACAGATACGCAGTATTTT
. | 14 | TRBJ2-7 | TRBV27 | . | CASGGAHSSYEQYF | TGTGCCAGCGGGGGGGCCCACAGCTCCTACGAGCAGTACTTC
TRBD1 | 14 | TRBJ1-6 | TRBV19 | . | CASSPQGDDSPLHF | TGTGCCAGTAGTCCGCAGGGGGACGATTCACCCCTCCACTTT
. | 15 | TRBJ2-2 | TRBV10-3 | . | CAISRAGPNTGELFF | TGTGCCATCAGTAGGGCGGGCCCGAACACCGGGGAGCTGTTTTTT
. | 14 | TRBJ1-4 | TRBV7-9 | . | CASSRGQANEKLFF | TGTGCCAGCAGCCGAGGGCAAGCTAATGAAAAACTGTTTTTT
. | 13 | TRBJ2-1 | TRBV24-1 | once | CATSDSGIYEQFF | TGTGCCACCAGTGATTCAGGGATCTATGAGCAGTTCTTC
. | 13 | TRBJ2-7 | TRBV5-1 | . | CASSLWGGNEQYF | TGCGCCAGCAGCTTGTGGGGGGGCAACGAGCAGTACTTC
. | 10 | TRBJ1-2 | TRBV30 | once | CAIGGAGYTF | TGTGCCATAGGGGGGGCCGGCTACACCTTC
TRBD1 | 16 | TRBJ1-1 | TRBV5-1 | . | CASSSGQGALRAEAFF | TGCGCCAGCAGCTCGGGACAGGGGGCTCTTCGGGCTGAAGCTTTCTTT
. | 15 | TRBJ2-7 | TRBV3-1/TRBV3-2 | . | CASSQGDTSSYEQYF | TGTGCCAGCAGCCAAGGGGACACTAGCTCCTACGAGCAGTACTTC
. | 14 | TRBJ1-6 | TRBV19 | . | CASSRQFLDSPLHF | TGTGCCAGTAGCCGACAGTTCTTAGATTCACCCCTCCACTTT
. | 12 | TRBJ2-5 | TRBV6-5 | . | CATGPSYGAQYF | TGTGCCACGGGCCCAAGCTACGGGGCCCAGTACTTC
. | 13 | TRBJ2-1 | TRBV3-1/TRBV3-2 | . | CASSQGLVNEQFF | TGTGCCAGCAGCCAAGGGCTAGTCAATGAGCAGTTCTTC